The T cell receptor (beta chain) under discussion was sequenced for a study of identical twins' blood T cells. MiXCR, run by TCRdb on the 5' RACE reads, gives a single entry per CDR3 protein. This table has 400,000 or so distinct CDR3 sequences, 28% appearing once. Worth noting for this clonotype: At one end the junction does not follow the germline gene, possibly because of a read error.

The sequencing sample was made of PBMCs. The TCR sequence derives from a woman aged 18 to 49 in good health.

In DNA form, the CDR3 reads TGCGCCGGCAGCCTTCTAGGGTCTGGAACTGAAGCTTTCTTT. It is translated as CAGSLLGSGTEAFF. This chain uses TRBV4-3 with TRBJ1-1; D not resolved. The CDR3 contains 14 residues. Germline values: CDR1 LGHNA, CDR2 YSLEER.